Below, 14 T cell receptor beta chains from the same sample are listed, as sequenced in a study of blood T cells in healthy people across ages. PCR was performed a second time for about 7 to 11 cycles using a sample-barcoded 5' primer and a J-beta primer mix. TCRdb reprocessed the 5' RACE reads with MiXCR, giving one entry per CDR3 protein. The sample has fewer than 2,000,000 distinct CDR3 sequences, approximately 40% seen once. The sequencing input was blood. The receptors shown here come from a human donor in good health.

This clonotype was seen a few times. J is TRBJ2-5 and V is TRBV24-1; unclear D gene. Per the germline V gene, CDR1 is KGHDR and CDR2 is SFDVKD. Trimming removed 6 bases from V and 3 bases from J, with 10 bases in between. The CDR3 spans 13 residues. The CDR3 DNA is TGTGCCACCAGTCGGCGCAGAGAAGAGACCCAGTACTTC. Translating gives CATSRRREETQYF.

CDR3 residues: CATSDKDREYF. In DNA, the CDR3 is TGTGCCACCAGTGACAAAGATCGGGAGTACTTC. This rearrangement joins TRBV24-1 to TRBJ2-5; no reliable D call. This CDR3 has 11 residues. CDR1 and CDR2 (germline): KGHDR, SFDVKD. Trimming took off 4 bases at V and 12 bases at J, with 11 bases between the two ends.

The gene calls are TRBV5-1 and TRBJ1-1; D is perhaps TRBD1 (5 bases). Trimming removed 0 bases from V and 4 bases from J, with 10 bases in between. Germline V CDR1 and CDR2: SGHRS, YFSETQ. This CDR3 has 14 amino acids. CDR3 bases: TGCGCCAGCAGCTTGGGGGGGGAATTCACTGAAGCTTTCTTT. The encoded protein is CASSLGGEFTEAFF.

The J gene is TRBJ2-5, the V gene TRBV6-2 or TRBV6-3; 13 nucleotides align to TRBD2. The trim removed 0 bases at V and 2 bases at J, leaving 9 bases unmatched. Germline CDR1 reads MNHEY; CDR2 reads SVGEGT. The CDR3 runs to 19 residues. Written as DNA, the CDR3 is TGTGCCAGCAGTTACTCTCTTTTAGGGACTAGCGGGACACAAGAGACCCAGTACTTC. Translated: CASSYSLLGTSGTQETQYF.

This clonotype occurred many times. The chain employs TRBV10-3 and TRBJ2-7; D ambiguous. The V end was cut by 0 bases, the J end by 4 bases, with 7 bases between. This CDR3 comprises 13 residues. Looked up from germline, CDR1 is ENHRY and CDR2 is SYGVKD. DNA of the CDR3: TGTGCCATCAGTGAGTCGAAAGGTTACGAGCAGTACTTC. Translating gives CAISESKGYEQYF.

This clonotype occurred a few times. The chain links TRBV7-2 to TRBJ2-3; TRBD2 agrees at 9 bases. The CDR3 sequence is 16 residues long. Germline V CDR1 and CDR2: SGHTA, FQGNSA. V was clipped by 5 bases and J by 11 bases; unmatched bases: 17. The DNA of the CDR3 is TGTGCCAGCAGCCCCCTTTTAGCGGGGGAAACGGTATGGCAGTATTTT. As protein: CASSPLLAGETVWQYF.

On this clonotype: Relative to the germline gene, one junction end is altered; a read error may explain this. The chain employs TRBV12-3 or TRBV12-4 and TRBJ1-5; D unclear. The CDR3 is 15 amino acids. The CDR3 protein is CASSLFLSGNRPQHF. In DNA, the CDR3 is TGTGCCAGCTCGCTTTTCCTTTCGGGCAATCGGCCCCAGCATTTT.

CDR3 DNA sequence: TGCAGCGTTGCGGGAGCAGGGGATACGCAGTATTTT. It codes for CSVAGAGDTQYF. This sequence joins TRBV29-1 and TRBJ2-3; a weak D match, TRBD2 (6 bases). V was clipped by 4 bases and J by 6 bases, with 11 bases between them. The CDR3 covers 12 residues. Germline V gene data show CDR1 as SQVTM and CDR2 as ANQGSEA.

CDR3 loop: CASSLALMGEWNEKLFF. The CDR3 nucleotides read TGTGCCAGCAGTTTAGCGCTAATGGGGGAATGGAATGAAAAACTGTTTTTT. The V call is TRBV12-3 or TRBV12-4, the J call TRBJ1-4; a weak D match, TRBD1 (5 bases). This CDR3 region has 17 residues. V was clipped by 0 bases and J by 5 bases, with 16 bases between them.

The chain links TRBV20-1 to TRBJ2-5, with unresolved D. V was cut by 5 bases and J by 0 bases, with 13 bases left in between. Germline-derived CDR1 and CDR2 are DFQATT and SNEGSKA (reference sequence). This CDR3 spans 14 amino acids. The CDR3: CSAPSEYYQETQYF. DNA of the CDR3: TGCAGTGCTCCAAGCGAATACTACCAAGAGACCCAGTACTTC.

This clonotype has a handful of counts. The chain carries TRBV7-9 and TRBJ1-1; D call uncertain. The germline V gene has CDR1 SEHNR and CDR2 FQNEAQ (reference sequence). This CDR3 has 16 residues. The V gene lost 2 bases and the J gene lost 2 bases, with 15 bases spanning the gap. In DNA form, the CDR3 reads TGTGCCAGCAGCTTAAGGTCAGCCCGCGCCAACACTGAAGCTTTCTTT. It specifies CASSLRSARANTEAFF.

J is TRBJ1-2 and V is TRBV4-3, with 9 bases lining up with TRBD1. V lost 3 bases and J lost 7; bases outside the gene matches: 6. The CDR3 spans 14 residues. Per germline, CDR1 LGHNA and CDR2 YSLEER. CDR3 nucleotides: TGCGCCAGCAGCCAGGCCGGGACAGGGACTGGCTACACCTTC. Protein sequence: CASSQAGTGTGYTF.

This chain joins TRBV7-3 and TRBJ1-1; TRBD1 aligns across 8 bases. This CDR3 contains 15 residues. With V trimmed by 7 bases and J by 5 bases, 12 bases remained unmatched. Germline values: CDR1 SGHTA, CDR2 FQGTGA. CDR3 sequence: CASTPGGRPRTEAFF. CDR3 in DNA: TGTGCCAGCACCCCAGGGGGCAGACCGAGGACTGAAGCTTTCTTT.

V and J are TRBV5-1 and TRBJ2-1, with D possibly being TRBD1 (6 bases). The germline gives CDR1 SGHRS, CDR2 YFSETQ. Trimming shortened V by 4 bases and J by 0 bases, and 14 bases separated the two germline ends. The CDR3 loop spans 16 amino acids. The CDR3 DNA sequence: TGCGCCAGCAGCAACAGGGTCCATAGCTCCTACAATGAGCAGTTCTTC. Translated: CASSNRVHSSYNEQFF.